Given below is one T cell receptor beta chain in context. Its cognate antigen is unknown. This entry is derived from a study of T cell repertoires in cytomegalovirus infection. Turning to the study itself: Both CMV infection and a matching HLA type were indicated by public TCR beta signatures.

The germline V and J ends were trimmed by 3 bases and 6 bases, with 14 bases remaining between them. The germline gives CDR1 DFQATT, CDR2 SNEGSKA (reference sequence). CDR3 length: 13 residues. Via MiXCR, TCRdb re-called the reads, giving one row per CDR3 protein. The sample lists more than 200,000 distinct CDR3 sequences, roughly 10% seen once, with roughly 16% in the top ten. Study-wide points: Carriage of CMV together with the relevant HLA was identifiable through cumulative public TCR beta family frequency. Clonotypes of TCR beta that were HLA-C-restricted and CMV-specific dominated the ex vivo response.

Input material: PBMCs. The TCR sequence derives from a human donor in good health (CMV status not recorded). Some clones in this sample may be carry-over from other donors' samples. This chain links TRBV20-1 with TRBJ1-2, with a possible D match to TRBD1 (5 bases). This CDR3 is CSASTGKGNGYTF. DNA of the CDR3: TGCAGTGCTAGTACGGGGAAGGGGAATGGCTACACCTTC.